One and the same sample provided the 6 T cell receptor beta chains below, sequenced in a study of early T cells in non-severe SARS-CoV-2 infection. A single record per CDR3 protein comes from TCRdb applying MiXCR to the 5' RACE reads. Of roughly 54,000 distinct CDR3 sequences in the sample, roughly an eighth were seen once. The sample comprised whole blood. These receptors all come from an adult who was a healthcare worker with PCR-confirmed SARS-CoV-2 infection or an uninfected control (not recorded which).

This clonotype has a handful of counts. This chain joins TRBV7-2 and TRBJ2-3, with D possibly TRBD2 on 6 matching bases. The CDR3 length is 13 residues. CDR1 and CDR2 from the germline V gene are SGHTA and FQGNSA. The V end lost 4 bases, the J end lost 1 base, and 6 bases lay between the germline ends. This CDR3 reads CASSWGGTDTQYF. The CDR3 DNA sequence: TGTGCCAGCAGCTGGGGGGGCACAGATACGCAGTATTTT.

V usage is TRBV6-2 or TRBV6-3 and J usage is TRBJ2-3, with D perhaps given as TRBD1 or TRBD2 (5 bases each). The germline V and J ends were trimmed by 8 bases and 4 bases, with 13 bases remaining between them. Germline CDR1 and CDR2: MNHEY and SVGEGT. This CDR3 contains 13 residues. The CDR3 here is CASHEGPSDTQYF. In DNA form, the CDR3 reads TGTGCCAGCCACGAGGGACCATCAGATACGCAGTATTTT.

In its sample, this clonotype was seen many times. This rearrangement joins TRBV5-4 to TRBJ2-1; D perhaps matches TRBD2 (6 bases). This CDR3 is built from 16 residues. CDR1 and CDR2 from the germline V gene are SGHNT and YYREEE (reference sequence). V shed 4 bases and J shed 7 bases, with 21 bases lying between them. Here the CDR3 DNA reads TGTGCCAGCAGCGTGAGGTCCGGGGGTAGAAAAAATGAGCAGTTCTTC. Residues: CASSVRSGGRKNEQFF.

On this clonotype itself: The junction departs from germline at one end; a sequencing error may be responsible. V and J are TRBV7-2 and TRBJ1-4; TRBD1 is a possible D gene (5 bases). Germline CDR1 SGHTA, CDR2 FQGNSA. The CDR3 has 14 residues. Written as DNA, the CDR3 is TGTGCCAGCAGCTTAGCAGGGGCAGGTGAAAAACTGTCTTTT. The encoded protein is CASSLAGAGEKLSF.

The chain carries TRBV7-9 and TRBJ2-1, with unresolved D. This CDR3 contains 15 residues. Between the trimmed V and J ends, which lost 2 bases and 0 bases, there was a span of 8 bases. The germline V gene encodes CDR1 SEHNR and CDR2 FQNEAQ (reference sequence). The CDR3 bases are TGTGCCAGCAGCTTACTCATGGTCTCCTACAATGAGCAGTTCTTC. It specifies CASSLLMVSYNEQFF.

This clonotype was observed at least ten times. The V and J genes are TRBV6-5 and TRBJ2-1; 10 bases agree with TRBD2. Germline trimming cut 5 bases from V and 4 bases from J; bases unmatched to any gene: 8. Germline loops: CDR1 MNHEY, CDR2 SVGAGI. This CDR3 spans 16 amino acids. CDR3 bases: TGTGCCAGCAGTCCGACTCTAGCGGGAGCTTACAATGAGCAGTTCTTC. Its translation: CASSPTLAGAYNEQFF.